The present entry profiles one T cell receptor beta chain with its context. Its recognized antigen is unknown. No much larger clone exists at a distance of one base, and base qualities are not known. This entry belongs to a study of PD-1 blockade in mismatch repair-deficient tumors (dated by TCRdb to about 2017). About the full investigation: The trial enrolled more than 85 consecutive patients with some twelve mismatch repair-deficient cancer types between September 2013 and late 2016, all previously treated and progressing. Tumor-associated T cell clones in the peripheral blood of patients responding to PD-1 blockade were tracked using deep sequencing of TCR CDR3 regions. Overall study results and their limits: Clones residing in the tumor, which were often undetectable in blood before treatment, expanded quickly after pembrolizumab and then contracted, generally before radiologic responses. Of about seven peptides, three triggered clonal expansion, producing some 140 unique blood TCRs, of which about seven were also present in tumor, and every positive peptide came from a frameshift mutation.

As encoded in the germline V gene (reference sequence), CDR1 is MNHEY while CDR2 is SMNVEV. Trimming takes 1 base off V and 7 bases off J; junction bases not matched to a gene: 8. Inclusive of the bounding cysteine and phenylalanine, the CDR3 is 16 residues long. CDR3 DNA is the only sequence kept; it has 48 bases, read in frame from the first base. The method was the immunoSEQ multiplex PCR assay. The original pipeline was this. Clones were defined as neoantigen-specific by significant expansion to the relevant peptide and no significant expansion to any other tested peptide. TCRdb carries this immuneACCESS record with in-frame sequences only. Its versions omit some clonotypes, under half of them owing to an unresolved V gene in the studies checked, with the rest unexplained. D and trimming were read from the DNA, whereas the V and J calls and clone size are those reported in that table. This sample is represented by more than 7,500 clones; approximately 88% of them were singletons. The ten most abundant clones make up around 12% of the sample.

Read against the paper, the sample's time point label means: approximately 11-day in vitro stimulation with candidate neoantigen peptide 7. Mismatch repair deficiency in every enrolled patient was established by polymerase chain reaction or immunohistochemistry. TCR sequencing was performed for a few patients who responded to pembrolizumab therapy. Seven ELISpot-reactive candidate neoantigen peptides were each used in a roughly 10-day in vitro stimulation before TCR sequencing. As the baseline for calculating clone fold-changes, a control culture with no peptide was run in an identical way. The phase II trial prospectively evaluated PD-1 blockade with pembrolizumab in advanced mismatch repair-deficient cancers, independent of tissue of origin.

The clonotype was recovered from an adult with mismatch repair-deficient cancer. The chain couples TRBV27 to TRBJ1-5, with 9 bases in between that match TRBD1. Sequenced here: cells cultured in vitro, sampled from a patient treated with pembrolizumab. The CDR3 loop reads CASSLWGQGSGQPQHF. In nucleotide form, the sequence is TGTGCCAGCAGTTTATGGGGACAGGGAAGCGGGCAGCCCCAGCATTTT.